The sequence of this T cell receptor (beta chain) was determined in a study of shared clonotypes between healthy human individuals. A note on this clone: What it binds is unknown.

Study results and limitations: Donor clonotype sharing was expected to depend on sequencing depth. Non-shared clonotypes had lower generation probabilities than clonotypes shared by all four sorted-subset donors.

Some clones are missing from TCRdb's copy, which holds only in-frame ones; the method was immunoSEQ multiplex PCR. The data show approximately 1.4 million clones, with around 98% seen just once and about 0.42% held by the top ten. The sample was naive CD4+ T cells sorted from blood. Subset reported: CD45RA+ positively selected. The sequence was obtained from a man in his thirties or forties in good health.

The CDR3: CASSLADRKETQYF. Here the CDR3 DNA reads TGTGCCAGCAGTTTAGCGGACAGAAAAGAGACCCAGTACTTC. V and J are TRBV27 and TRBJ2-5, with D perhaps matching TRBD1 (6 bases). Trimming stripped 2 bases from V and 3 bases from J, with 10 bases between. The CDR3 contains 14 residues. Germline loops: CDR1 MNHEY, CDR2 SMNVEV (reference sequence).